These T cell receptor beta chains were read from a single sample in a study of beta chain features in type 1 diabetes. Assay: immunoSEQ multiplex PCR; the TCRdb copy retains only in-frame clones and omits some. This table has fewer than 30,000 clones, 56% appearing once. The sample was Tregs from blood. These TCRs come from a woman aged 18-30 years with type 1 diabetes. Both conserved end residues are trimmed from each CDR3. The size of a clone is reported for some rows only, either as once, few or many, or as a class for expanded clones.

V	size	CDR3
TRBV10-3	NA	AAGREPDTQY
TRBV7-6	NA	ASSTGTVGQPQH
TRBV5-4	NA	ASSPSGTGTYNEQF
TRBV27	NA	ASSPRTSGRGNEQF
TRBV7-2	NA	ASSFSTGGSGNTIY
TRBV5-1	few	ASSLAQGTEQY
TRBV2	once	ASSEAYQY
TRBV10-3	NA	AISDRGDEQF
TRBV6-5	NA	ASRRQPYTDTQY
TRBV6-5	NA	ASRPDRAGQPQH
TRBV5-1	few	ASGQSGTAVQETQY